This paragraph reports one T cell receptor (beta chain). Its antigen is not identified. Generated by immunoSEQ multiplex PCR, the TCRdb table keeps only in-frame clones and is missing some. Among approximately 120,000 clones listed, about nine tenths were seen once. The data stem from a study of identifying expanded T cells in peripheral blood. Notes on the study in general: Variance in clone template counts between two-week samples significantly increased with total template count across all healthy donors.

Healthy donors had no documented immune events, such as infections, while sampled. The germline gives CDR1 MNHNY, CDR2 SVGAGI (reference sequence). V dropped 4 bases and J dropped 5; count of bases not matched to a gene: 11. The CDR3 is 16 amino acids. The chain is built from TRBV6-6 and TRBJ2-1, with 7 positions matching TRBD2. Source material: blood. This TCR derives from a person between 18 and 70 years old in good health. In DNA form, the CDR3 reads TGTGCCAGCAGTTTGAGGGAGGGGCTTAGGAACAATGAGCAGTTCTTC. It specifies CASSLREGLRNNEQFF.